A selection of T cell receptor beta chains follows, all from one sample in a study of blood T cells in healthy people across ages. TCRdb redid the calling of the 5' RACE reads with MiXCR, one entry per CDR3 protein. The sample shows hundreds of thousands of distinct CDR3 sequences, about 30% of them seen only once. Sequenced sample: blood. These receptors were obtained from a woman older than 75 in good health. The conserved cysteine and the conserved F or W are not part of the CDR3 here.

TRBJ2-7,TRBV29-1,SVESRGAIYEQY
TRBJ2-7,TRBV6-6,ASSPGTGTREQY
TRBJ2-5,TRBV7-9,ASSFGGGPSAVTQY
TRBJ1-3,TRBV3-1,ASSQVRGAVGNTIY
TRBJ2-1,TRBV30,AWMTDISSYNEQF
TRBJ1-2,TRBV28,ASRPTGDRGYT
TRBJ2-7,TRBV7-8,ASSLQGAFGHEQY
TRBJ1-4,TRBV7-2,ASSQLGAVNEKLF
TRBJ1-6,TRBV15,ATSRVLGTGGRGASPLH
TRBJ2-3,TRBV3-1,ASSPPGTNTQY
.,TRBV28,ASSGEGVSETQY
TRBJ2-3,TRBV4-3,ASSQDRTGSADTQY
TRBJ1-6,TRBV7-2,ASSTYRQGAGRGAPLH
TRBJ2-6,TRBV19,ASSRGQGAGANVLT
TRBJ1-3,TRBV7-9,ASSRLAYAIY
TRBJ2-1,TRBV21-1,ASSKRDYNEQF
TRBJ2-5,TRBV9,ASSVATGGTQETQY
TRBJ1-2,TRBV20-1,SARDAGRYGYT
TRBJ2-5,TRBV6-6,ASSWGGAYKQY
TRBJ2-5,TRBV19,ASSIGGRQSQETQY
TRBJ2-5,TRBV2,ANSETGPQY
TRBJ2-5,TRBV20-1,SAPGLAGKYQETQY
TRBJ2-3,TRBV7-8,ASSLFGGLAGGTDTQY
TRBJ2-3,TRBV9,ASSATSGGVGDTQY
TRBJ2-7,TRBV20-1,SAAGTGGGYEQY